This T cell receptor beta chain is from a study of blood T cell repertoires in COVID-19. Study background: The origin of the acute and convalescent COVID-19 samples was the United States, Italy and Spain. The cDNA or gDNA used as material had been derived from T cells, B-cell-depleted T cells, or PBMCs.

The germline V gene encodes CDR1 SNHLY and CDR2 FYNNEI. The CDR3 is made up of 12 amino acids. V was trimmed by 4 bases and J by 5 bases, leaving 8 bases between them. As handled by the study authors: Nucleated cell number was recorded as an estimate derived from reference gene primer amplification. The method was immunoSEQ multiplex PCR; TCRdb's version includes in-frame clones alone and lacks a portion of them. D and trimming were read from the DNA, whereas the V and J calls and clone size are those reported in that table. The sample carries some 320,000 clones, approximately 90% recorded once. The clonotype originates from a woman younger than 45 who had been exposed to COVID-19. Sequencing was performed on PBMCs or T cells enriched from blood (not recorded which). The genes are TRBV2 and TRBJ2-5; no firm D call. Written as DNA, the CDR3 is TGTGCCAGCAGTGTGGTCGGGGAGACCCAGTACTTC. Translation: CASSVVGETQYF. The full variable domain, its missing parts supplied by reference TRBV2 and TRBJ2-5, is EPEVTQTPSHQVTQMGQEVILRCVPISNHLYFYWYRQILGQKVEFLVSFYNNEISEKSEIFDDQFSVERPDGSNFTLKIRSTKLEDSAMYFCASSVVGETQYFGPGTRLLVL.